This is a list of T cell receptor beta chains from one sample in a study of T cells expressing NK-cell markers. One entry per CDR3 protein, without DNA, is what TCRdb gives after re-calling the 5' RACE reads. The sample has about 260,000 distinct CDR3 sequences, and its top ten clones hold approximately 0.41%. The specimen sequenced was blood T cells: a sorted CD56 or NKG2C T cell subset, CD4+ or CD8+ T cells, or bulk PBMC T cells (not recorded which). Source of these receptors: a man aged 18 to 29 in good health. The CDR3 runs from the conserved cysteine through the conserved F or W.

>TRBV5-1|TRBJ1-2
CASSSNPGTGRYYGYTF
>TRBV20-1|TRBJ2-4
CSASQGLAKNIQYF
>TRBV20-1|TRBJ2-7
CSAAGIAGGRGEQYF
>TRBV4-2|TRBJ1-2
CASSQDSAYGYTF
>TRBV5-1|TRBJ2-7
CASSLWDEAHYEQYF
>TRBV4-2|TRBJ2-3
CASSQVREGLRTQYF
>TRBV12-3/TRBV12-4|TRBJ2-1
CASRRDSSYNEQFF
>TRBV20-1|TRBJ1-5
CSARVHRESNQPQHF
>TRBV24-1|TRBJ2-5
CATSDPRGGAGKLQETQYF
>TRBV5-6|TRBJ2-3
CASSLVRLAGGPGTDTQYF
>TRBV6-1|TRBJ2-1
CASRDNTGTISNEQFF
>TRBV5-5|TRBJ2-7
CASSAAGTAHGEQYF
>TRBV5-4|TRBJ2-2
CASSLELALNTGELFF
>TRBV18|TRBJ2-3
CASSPTGTSADTQYF
>TRBV7-2|TRBJ1-2
CASSLAGGSLTYGYTF